The entry below gives a single T cell receptor beta chain sequence along with its context. Antigen specificity is unknown. The CDR3 has 19 amino acids. The J segment lost 0 bases and the V segment lost 3 bases, leaving 12 bases of the junction unmatched. Germline-derived CDR1 and CDR2 are LGHDT and YNNKEL (reference sequence). Assay used: immunoSEQ multiplex PCR; TCRdb lists only in-frame clones, some missing. The sample holds approximately 100,000 clones; 70% to 90% are singletons and the top ten take roughly 17%. The data stem from a study of T cell responses to AZD1222 COVID-19 vaccine. Overall study results and limits: Reportedly, nearly half of unique spike TCRs recognized epitopes outside B.1.351/B.1.1.7 mutations.

The specimen was peripheral blood, collected on day 0 of AZD1222 vaccination. This sequence joins TRBV3-1 (or the pseudogene TRBV3-2) and TRBJ1-5, with 9 nucleotides matching TRBD1. The TCR originated in an adult in good health. The CDR3 sequence: CASSQIGTGRSYSNQPQHF. The CDR3 region has the DNA TGTGCCAGCAGCCAGATCGGGACAGGGCGCTCCTATAGCAATCAGCCCCAGCATTTT.